The 20 T cell receptor beta chains below were found in one sample sequenced in a study of T cell responses to AZD1222 COVID-19 vaccine. Sequenced by immunoSEQ multiplex PCR; TCRdb stores in-frame clones only, minus some. The sample has approximately 130,000 clones; 80% to 90% are singletons. Source: peripheral blood, taken 28 days after the second AZD1222 dose. The receptors were gathered from an adult who received the AZD1222 COVID-19 vaccine.

The genes are TRBV27 and TRBJ1-3; the D is unclear. In germline, CDR1 is MNHEY, CDR2 SMNVEV (reference sequence). The CDR3 has 13 amino acids. Between the trimmed V and J ends, which lost 4 bases and 3 bases, there was a span of 7 bases. The CDR3 region has the DNA TGTGCCAGCAGTTACAACTTTGGAAACACCATATATTTT. Translated, it gives CASSYNFGNTIYF.

V and J are TRBV10-1 and TRBJ1-2; 7 bases match TRBD1. This CDR3 contains 14 residues. J was trimmed by 1 base and V by 5 bases; bases with no gene match: 4. Germline CDR1 and CDR2: WNHNN and SYGVQD (reference sequence). Written as DNA, the CDR3 is TGCGCCAGCAGTCCCGGGACAGTTAACTATGGCTACACCTTC. This sequence encodes CASSPGTVNYGYTF.

The rearrangement uses TRBV9 and TRBJ2-1; D unresolved. Germline CDR1 and CDR2: SGDLS and YYNGEE. V was pared by 0 bases and J by 6 bases, with 13 bases between. The CDR3 is 15 amino acids. The DNA for the CDR3 is TGTGCCAGCAGCGTAGAGGGCATCCCGATCAATGAGCAGTTCTTC. Translating gives CASSVEGIPINEQFF.

This clone was observed a few times. The chain uses TRBV7-3 and TRBJ1-1; 9 nucleotides line up with TRBD1. Trimming removed 5 bases from V and 0 bases from J; junction bases left unmatched: 7. CDR3 length: 16 residues. The V gene's germline CDR1 is SGHTA and CDR2 FQGTGA. CDR3 residues: CASSLRQGGMNTEAFF. In DNA, the CDR3 is TGTGCCAGCAGCCTACGACAGGGGGGAATGAACACTGAAGCTTTCTTT.

The gene calls are TRBV19 and TRBJ1-5, with D uncertain. The CDR3 has 14 amino acids. The germline gives CDR1 LNHDA, CDR2 SQIVND (reference sequence). V gave up 10 bases and J gave up 4 bases, with 17 bases separating them. CDR3: CATSMRQLNQPQHF. CDR3 nucleotide sequence: TGTGCCACCTCTATGCGGCAGCTGAATCAGCCCCAGCATTTT. Full variable domain (outside the CDR3, taken from reference TRBV19 and TRBJ1-5): DGGITQSPKYLFRKEGQNVTLSCEQNLNHDAMYWYRQDPGQGLRLIYYSQIVNDFQKGDIAEGYSVSREKKESFPLTVTSAQKNPTAFYLCATSMRQLNQPQHFGDGTRLSIL.

The rearrangement uses TRBV7-3 and TRBJ2-7; tentative D call: TRBD1 (6 bases). CDR1 and CDR2 (germline): SGHTA, FQGTGA. V shed 0 bases and J shed 2 bases, with 14 bases lying between them. The CDR3 has 16 residues. DNA for the CDR3: TGTGCCAGCAGCTTAACGGGGCAGGGGCCTGCCTACGAGCAGTACTTC. Amino acids: CASSLTGQGPAYEQYF.

This rearrangement joins TRBV25-1 to TRBJ1-2, with D hard to call. The germline V gene has CDR1 MGHDK and CDR2 SYGVNS. The CDR3 loop spans 12 amino acids. V was trimmed by 8 bases and J by 8 bases, leaving 15 bases between them. CDR3 bases: TGTGCCAGCCAAGTCGGGGTGGAGGGCTACACCTTC. It encodes CASQVGVEGYTF.

The chain is built from TRBV7-2 and TRBJ2-7; 7 positions agree with TRBD1. With 5 bases clipped from V and 0 bases from J, the junction kept 7 bases outside the gene matches. CDR1 is SGHTA and CDR2 is FQGNSA in the germline V gene. The length of the CDR3 is 15 residues. The CDR3: CASSPEGQNSYEQYF. The CDR3 DNA reads TGTGCCAGCAGCCCAGAGGGACAGAACTCCTACGAGCAGTACTTC.

This chain joins TRBV5-1 and TRBJ2-1; 7 nucleotides match TRBD1. Per the germline V gene, CDR1 is SGHRS and CDR2 is YFSETQ. V dropped 4 bases and J dropped 4; count of bases not matched to a gene: 2. The CDR3 is 13 amino acids. CDR3 sequence reads: CASSTGQYNEQFF. CDR3 coding DNA: TGCGCCAGCAGCACGGGACAGTACAATGAGCAGTTCTTC. Supplemented by reference TRBV5-1 and TRBJ2-1, the full variable domain reads KAGVTQTPRYLIKTRGQQVTLSCSPISGHRSVSWYQQTPGQGLQFLFEYFSETQRNKGNFPGRFSGRQFSNSRSEMNVSTLELGDSALYLCASSTGQYNEQFFGPGTRLTVL.

The chain couples TRBV2 to TRBJ1-6, with 9 bases aligning to TRBD1. V shed 3 bases, J shed 7 bases, and the junction held 1 base outside the gene matches. Germline-derived CDR1 and CDR2 are SNHLY and FYNNEI. There are 14 residues in the CDR3. As DNA, the CDR3 is TGTGCCAGCAGTGACGGGACAGGGAATTCACCCCTCCACTTT. Residues: CASSDGTGNSPLHF.

This chain joins TRBV11-2 and TRBJ1-1; no clear D. V lost 1 base to trimming and J lost 3 bases, with 6 bases between them. Per the germline V gene, CDR1 is SGHAT and CDR2 is FQNNGV. The CDR3 runs 13 residues. Written as DNA, the CDR3 is TGTGCCAGCAGCTTAGTTGAAGACACTGAAGCTTTCTTT. It yields the protein CASSLVEDTEAFF.

The gene calls are TRBV6-5 and TRBJ1-1, with D possibly being TRBD1 (5 bases). The CDR3 has 13 residues. Germline V lookup: CDR1 MNHEY, CDR2 SVGAGI. V was pared by 2 bases and J by 4 bases, with 8 bases between. CDR3 protein: CASSYGGGTEAFF. CDR3 in DNA: TGTGCCAGCAGTTACGGGGGGGGCACTGAAGCTTTCTTT.

The chain joins TRBV7-9 to TRBJ2-6, with D possibly being TRBD2 (6 bases). Germline CDR1 is SEHNR and CDR2 is FQNEAQ (reference sequence). The V end was cut by 2 bases, the J end by 3 bases, with 17 bases between. CDR3 length equals 18 residues. The CDR3 sequence: CASSLNRGRGFGANVLTF. The DNA of the CDR3 is TGTGCCAGCAGCTTAAACAGAGGTCGGGGGTTTGGGGCCAACGTCCTGACTTTC.

V gene TRBV27 combines with J gene TRBJ2-1, with 9 positions matching TRBD2. CDR3 length: 16 amino acids. Germline-derived CDR1 and CDR2 are MNHEY and SMNVEV (reference sequence). V gave up 5 bases and J gave up 0 bases; unmatched junction bases: 5. CDR3 coding DNA: TGTGCCAGCAGTAAAGTAGCGGGAGTCTCCTACAATGAGCAGTTCTTC. As protein: CASSKVAGVSYNEQFF.

V gene TRBV10-1 combines with J gene TRBJ2-5; 8 bases map to TRBD2. V trimming: 3 bases; J trimming: 1 base; junction bases outside the gene matches: 7. Germline V gives CDR1 WNHNN, CDR2 SYGVQD (reference sequence). CDR3 length equals 16 residues. CDR3: CASSEGSGTAQETQYF. Here the CDR3 DNA reads TGCGCCAGCAGTGAAGGTAGCGGGACTGCCCAAGAGACCCAGTACTTC.

The CDR3 region is CSASRGGARYEQYF. The CDR3 DNA follows: TGCAGTGCTAGTCGAGGGGGGGCGCGGTACGAGCAGTACTTC. The V gene is TRBV20-1, the J gene TRBJ2-7; tentatively, D is TRBD2 (7 bases). Germline CDR1 and CDR2: DFQATT and SNEGSKA (reference sequence). CDR3 size: 14 residues. Trimming pared 3 bases from V and 4 bases from J, leaving 16 bases between.

The J gene is TRBJ2-7, the V gene TRBV18; 11 bases map to TRBD2. The V gene end was trimmed by 2 bases and the J gene end by 3 bases; junction bases not matched to a gene: 3. This CDR3 is built from 15 residues. CDR1 and CDR2 from the germline V gene are KGHSH and LQKENI. Written as DNA, the CDR3 is TGTGCCAGCTCACCAACCGGGACTAGCGGCTACGAGCAGTACTTC. This translates into CASSPTGTSGYEQYF.

The chain has TRBV29-1 and TRBJ1-2, with D maybe TRBD1 (6 bases). This CDR3 is 11 amino acids long. Germline V gene sequence: CDR1 SQVTM, CDR2 ANQGSEA. Trimming pared 7 bases from V and 7 bases from J, leaving 13 bases between. The CDR3 protein is CSGGQGAGYTF. The CDR3 bases are TGCAGCGGGGGGCAGGGTGCTGGCTACACCTTC.

J is TRBJ2-1 and V is TRBV29-1; 11 bases align to TRBD2. Trimming removed 7 bases from V and 4 bases from J; junction bases left unmatched: 9. Germline CDR1 reads SQVTM; CDR2 reads ANQGSEA. The CDR3 runs to 15 residues. CDR3 sequence: CSARLGLAGYNEQFF. Here the CDR3 DNA reads TGCAGCGCTAGACTCGGACTAGCGGGTTACAATGAGCAGTTCTTC.

This chain links TRBV6-5 with TRBJ2-5, with 8 bases lining up with TRBD2. V shed 11 bases, J shed 5 bases, and the junction held 10 bases outside the gene matches. The germline V gene encodes CDR1 MNHEY and CDR2 SVGAGI. The CDR3 is made up of 13 amino acids. CDR3 DNA sequence: TGTGCCGGTCGAGCGGGAGATGCGGAGACCCAGTACTTC. It codes for CAGRAGDAETQYF.